This T cell receptor (beta chain) was profiled in a study of blood T cell repertoires in COVID-19. The wider study: Researchers got acute and convalescent COVID-19 samples from the United States, Italy and Spain. The cDNA or gDNA used as material had been derived from T cells, B-cell-depleted T cells, or PBMCs.

TCRdb keeps only in-frame clones here, not all; method: immunoSEQ multiplex PCR. The table has under 200,000 clones, around 83% seen once. With V trimmed by 7 bases and J by 1 base, 5 bases remained unmatched. This CDR3 has 14 amino acids. Germline V gene lookup returns CDR1 SNHLY and CDR2 FYNNEI. This clone was recorded only once. The source material was peripheral blood. This receptor was obtained from a woman aged 80 or over in a cohort sampled during active or convalescent COVID-19. The chain combines TRBV2 with TRBJ2-5; 8 bases are a match to TRBD1. The CDR3 protein is CASNTDRAQETQYF. Here the CDR3 DNA reads TGTGCCAGCAATACGGACAGGGCCCAAGAGACCCAGTACTTC.